What follows are 6 T cell receptor beta chains derived from one specimen sequenced in a study of blood T cell repertoires in COVID-19. Generated by immunoSEQ multiplex PCR, the TCRdb table keeps only in-frame clones and is missing some. The data show 50,000 to 75,000 clones, 88% seen once. The sequenced sample was peripheral blood. The receptors derive from a woman aged 50 to 65 with active or convalescent COVID-19.

The CDR3 region is CATSGSGSAVDEQFF. CDR3 coding DNA: TGTGCCACCAGCGGTAGCGGGAGTGCTGTGGATGAGCAGTTCTTC. The chain links TRBV15 to TRBJ2-1, with TRBD2 matching 9 bases. V was clipped by 5 bases and J by 8 bases; unmatched bases: 10. There are 15 residues in the CDR3. Germline loops: CDR1 LNHNV, CDR2 YYDKDF (reference sequence).

The chain combines TRBV3-1 (or the pseudogene TRBV3-2) with TRBJ2-7, with D perhaps TRBD2 (6 bases). V was pared by 2 bases and J by 7 bases, with 15 bases between. Looked up from germline, CDR1 is LGHDT and CDR2 is YNNKEL (reference sequence). The CDR3 has 14 residues. The CDR3 loop is CASSQQEREREQYF. CDR3 bases: TGTGCCAGCAGCCAACAGGAACGGGAGCGGGAGCAGTACTTC.

This sequence joins TRBV29-1 and TRBJ1-2; maybe TRBD1 (6 bases). This CDR3 has 16 amino acids. CDR1 and CDR2 from the germline V gene are SQVTM and ANQGSEA. V was cut by 5 bases and J by 0 bases, with 19 bases left in between. The CDR3 spells CSVIGKGGYSNYGYTF. The CDR3 bases are TGCAGCGTTATTGGCAAAGGGGGATACTCTAACTATGGCTACACCTTC. Using reference TRBV29-1 and TRBJ1-2 for the parts outside the CDR3, the full variable domain is SAVISQKPSRDICQRGTSLTIQCQVDSQVTMMFWYRQQPGQSLTLIATANQGSEATYESGFVIDKFPISRPNLTFSTLTVSNMSPEDSSIYLCSVIGKGGYSNYGYTFGSGTRLTVV.

The J gene is TRBJ1-2, the V gene TRBV6-5; 9 bases line up with TRBD1. CDR3 length equals 11 residues. Germline CDR1 reads MNHEY; CDR2 reads SVGAGI. Trimming cost V 10 bases and J 8 bases; bases outside gene matches: 5. In DNA form, the CDR3 reads TGTGCCATCGGGACAGGGCAGGGCTACACCTTC. This gives the protein CAIGTGQGYTF.

The gene calls are TRBV9 and TRBJ2-1; TRBD2 agrees at 11 bases. The CDR3 runs 16 residues. CDR1 and CDR2 (germline): SGDLS, YYNGEE. The junction had 7 bases not matched to a gene; V was cut back by 4 bases and J by 4 bases. As DNA, the CDR3 is TGTGCCAGCAGCACACAGGGACTAGCGGCTTACAATGAGCAGTTCTTC. Encoded protein: CASSTQGLAAYNEQFF.

The chain has TRBV5-4 and TRBJ2-2, with TRBD2 matching over 9 bases. J was trimmed by 1 base and V by 6 bases; bases with no gene match: 7. Germline V gene data show CDR1 as SGHNT and CDR2 as YYREEE (reference sequence). This CDR3 has 16 amino acids. The CDR3 here is CASKLLAGVNTGELFF. CDR3 coding DNA: TGTGCCAGCAAATTGTTAGCGGGGGTGAACACCGGGGAGCTGTTTTTT.